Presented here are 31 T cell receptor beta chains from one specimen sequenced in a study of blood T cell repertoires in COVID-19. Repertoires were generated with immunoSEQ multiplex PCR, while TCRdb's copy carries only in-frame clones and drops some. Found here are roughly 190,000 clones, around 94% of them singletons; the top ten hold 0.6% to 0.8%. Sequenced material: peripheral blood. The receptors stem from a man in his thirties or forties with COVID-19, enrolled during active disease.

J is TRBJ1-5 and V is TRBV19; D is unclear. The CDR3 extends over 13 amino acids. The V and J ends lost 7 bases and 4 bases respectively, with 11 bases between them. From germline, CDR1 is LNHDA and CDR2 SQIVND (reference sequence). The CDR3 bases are TGTGCCAGTACAGTGGCATTGAATCAGCCCCAGCATTTT. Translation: CASTVALNQPQHF.

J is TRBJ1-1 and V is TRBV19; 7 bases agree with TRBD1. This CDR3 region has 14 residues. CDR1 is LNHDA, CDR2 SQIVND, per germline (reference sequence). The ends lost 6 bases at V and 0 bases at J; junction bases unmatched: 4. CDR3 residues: CASSPGTVNTEAFF. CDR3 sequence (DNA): TGTGCCAGTAGCCCCGGGACAGTGAACACTGAAGCTTTCTTT.

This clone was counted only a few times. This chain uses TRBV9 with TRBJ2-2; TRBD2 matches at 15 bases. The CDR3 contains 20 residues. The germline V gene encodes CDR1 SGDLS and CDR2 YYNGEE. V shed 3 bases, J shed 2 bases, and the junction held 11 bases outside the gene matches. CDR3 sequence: CASSAHQGLAGGTNTGELFF. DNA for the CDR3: TGTGCCAGCAGCGCCCACCAGGGACTAGCGGGGGGTACTAACACCGGGGAGCTGTTTTTT. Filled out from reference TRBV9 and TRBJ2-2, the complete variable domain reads DSGVTQTPKHLITATGQRVTLRCSPRSGDLSVYWYQQSLDQGLQFLIQYYNGEERAKGNILERFSAQQFPDLHSELNLSSLELGDSALYFCASSAHQGLAGGTNTGELFFGEGSRLTVL.

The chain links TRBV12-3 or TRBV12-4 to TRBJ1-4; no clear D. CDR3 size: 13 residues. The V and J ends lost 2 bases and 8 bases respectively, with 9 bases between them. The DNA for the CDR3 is TGTGCCAGCAGTTTACCCAACAAAGAAAAACTGTTTTTT. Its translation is CASSLPNKEKLFF.

The CDR3 region has the DNA TGTGCCTGGAGCCGGACAGGGGGTGGGGAGACCCAGTACTTC. Amino acids: CAWSRTGGGETQYF. The genes are TRBV30 and TRBJ2-5, with TRBD1 identical over 10 bases. Germline trimming cut 3 bases from V and 5 bases from J; bases unmatched to any gene: 6. Per the germline V gene, CDR1 is GTSNPN and CDR2 is SVGIG (reference sequence). The CDR3 extends over 14 amino acids.

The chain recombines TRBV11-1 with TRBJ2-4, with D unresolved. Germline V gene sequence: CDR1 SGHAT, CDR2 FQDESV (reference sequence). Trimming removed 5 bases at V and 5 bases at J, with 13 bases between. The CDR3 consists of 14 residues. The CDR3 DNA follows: TGTGCCAGCAGCCCCTTACGTGGGCAAAACATTCAGTACTTC. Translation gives CASSPLRGQNIQYF.

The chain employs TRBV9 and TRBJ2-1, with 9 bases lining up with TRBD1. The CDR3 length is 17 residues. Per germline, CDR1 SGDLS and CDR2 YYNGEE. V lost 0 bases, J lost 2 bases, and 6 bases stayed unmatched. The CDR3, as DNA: TGTGCCAGCAGCGTAGCGGCGGACAGGGGTACCTACAATGAGCAGTTCTTC. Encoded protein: CASSVAADRGTYNEQFF.

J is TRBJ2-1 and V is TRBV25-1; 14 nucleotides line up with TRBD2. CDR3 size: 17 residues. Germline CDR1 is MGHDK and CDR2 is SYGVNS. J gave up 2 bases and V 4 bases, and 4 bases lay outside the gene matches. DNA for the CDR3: TGTGCCAGCAGTGGGACTAGCGGGGGGATAGCCTACAATGAGCAGTTCTTC. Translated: CASSGTSGGIAYNEQFF.

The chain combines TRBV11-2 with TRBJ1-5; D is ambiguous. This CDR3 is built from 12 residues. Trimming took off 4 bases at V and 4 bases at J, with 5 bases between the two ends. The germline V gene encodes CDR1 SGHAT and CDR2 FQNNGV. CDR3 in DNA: TGTGCCAGCAGCTCCCCTAATCAGCCCCAGCATTTT. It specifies CASSSPNQPQHF.

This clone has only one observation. As DNA, the CDR3 is TGTGCCAGTAGTATTTTTGGGGGGTCTGGGGCCAACGTCCTGACTTTC. Encoded protein: CASSIFGGSGANVLTF. The chain employs TRBV19 and TRBJ2-6; a possible D gene is TRBD2 (6 bases). The CDR3 consists of 16 residues. CDR1 is LNHDA, CDR2 SQIVND, per germline (reference sequence). The V end was cut by 3 bases, the J end by 1 base, with 10 bases between.

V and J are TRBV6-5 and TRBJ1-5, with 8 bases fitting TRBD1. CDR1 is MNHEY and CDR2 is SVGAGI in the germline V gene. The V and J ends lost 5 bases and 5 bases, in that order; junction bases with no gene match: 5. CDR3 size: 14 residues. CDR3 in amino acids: CASSQTGEHQPQHF. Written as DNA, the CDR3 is TGTGCCAGCAGTCAGACAGGGGAGCATCAGCCCCAGCATTTT.

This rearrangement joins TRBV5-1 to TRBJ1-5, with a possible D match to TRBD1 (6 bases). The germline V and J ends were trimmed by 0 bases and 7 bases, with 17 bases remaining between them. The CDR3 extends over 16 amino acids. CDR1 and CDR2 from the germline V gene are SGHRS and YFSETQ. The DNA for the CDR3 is TGCGCCAGCAGCTTGGCCGGCAGGGGAGAGGGGCAGCCCCAGCATTTT. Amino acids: CASSLAGRGEGQPQHF.

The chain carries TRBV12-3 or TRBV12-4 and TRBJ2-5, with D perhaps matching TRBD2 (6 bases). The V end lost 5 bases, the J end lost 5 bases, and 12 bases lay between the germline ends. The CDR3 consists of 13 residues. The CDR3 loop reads CASSPTRRETQYF. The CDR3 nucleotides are TGTGCCAGCAGTCCGACTAGGAGGGAGACCCAGTACTTC.

Written as DNA, the CDR3 is TGTGCCAGCAGCTTGATTACAGGGTCCTCTGGAAACACCATATATTTT. This sequence encodes CASSLITGSSGNTIYF. The chain links TRBV7-9 to TRBJ1-3; a possible D gene is TRBD1 (6 bases). The CDR3 has 16 amino acids. With 3 bases removed from V and 0 bases from J, the gap between germline ends came to 12 bases. Germline CDR1 SEHNR, CDR2 FQNEAQ (reference sequence).

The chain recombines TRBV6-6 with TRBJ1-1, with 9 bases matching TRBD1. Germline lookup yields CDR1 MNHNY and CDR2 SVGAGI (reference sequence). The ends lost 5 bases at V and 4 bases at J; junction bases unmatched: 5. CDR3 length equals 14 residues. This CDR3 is CASSGGQGATEAFF. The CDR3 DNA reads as TGTGCCAGCAGTGGGGGACAGGGAGCCACTGAAGCTTTCTTT.

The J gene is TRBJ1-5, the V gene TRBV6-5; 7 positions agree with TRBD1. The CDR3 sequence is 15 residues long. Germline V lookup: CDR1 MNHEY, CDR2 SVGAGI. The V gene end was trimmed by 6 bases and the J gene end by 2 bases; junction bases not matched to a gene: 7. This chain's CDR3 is CASRNRGSGNQPQHF. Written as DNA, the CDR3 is TGTGCCAGCAGGAACAGGGGATCGGGCAATCAGCCCCAGCATTTT.

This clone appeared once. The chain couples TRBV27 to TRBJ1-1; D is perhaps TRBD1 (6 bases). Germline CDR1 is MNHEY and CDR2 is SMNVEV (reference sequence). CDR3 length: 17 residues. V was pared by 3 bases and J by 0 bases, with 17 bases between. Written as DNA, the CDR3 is TGTGCCAGCAGTTTGTCGACAGGCCTAGGAATGAACACTGAAGCTTTCTTT. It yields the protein CASSLSTGLGMNTEAFF.

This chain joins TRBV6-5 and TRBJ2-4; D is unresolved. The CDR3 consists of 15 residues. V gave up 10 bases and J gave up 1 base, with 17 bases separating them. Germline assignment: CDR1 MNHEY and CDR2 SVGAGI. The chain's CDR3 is CATLDTSFAKNIQYF. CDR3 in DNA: TGTGCCACCCTCGACACAAGCTTCGCCAAAAACATTCAGTACTTC.

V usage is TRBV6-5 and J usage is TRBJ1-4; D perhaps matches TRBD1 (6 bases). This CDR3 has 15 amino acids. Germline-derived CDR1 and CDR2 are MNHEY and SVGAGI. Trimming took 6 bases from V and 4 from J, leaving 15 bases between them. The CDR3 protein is CASRPQGPLNEKLFF. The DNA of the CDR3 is TGTGCCAGCAGGCCACAGGGTCCCCTTAATGAAAAACTGTTTTTT.

CDR3 sequence reads: CASSPQGGGLDTQYF. CDR3 coding DNA: TGCGCCAGCAGCCCCCAGGGCGGGGGGTTGGATACGCAGTATTTT. The chain combines TRBV4-1 with TRBJ2-3, with 8 bases matching TRBD2. Germline assignment: CDR1 MGHRA and CDR2 YSYEKL. CDR3 length equals 15 residues. J lost 6 bases, V lost 4 bases, and 9 bases had no gene match.

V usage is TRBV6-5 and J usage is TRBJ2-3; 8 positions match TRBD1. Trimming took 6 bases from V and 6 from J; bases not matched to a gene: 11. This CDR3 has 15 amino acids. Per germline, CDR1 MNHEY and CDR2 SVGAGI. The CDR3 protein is CASSPQDREFDTQYF. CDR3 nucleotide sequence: TGTGCCAGCAGCCCCCAGGACAGGGAGTTTGATACGCAGTATTTT.

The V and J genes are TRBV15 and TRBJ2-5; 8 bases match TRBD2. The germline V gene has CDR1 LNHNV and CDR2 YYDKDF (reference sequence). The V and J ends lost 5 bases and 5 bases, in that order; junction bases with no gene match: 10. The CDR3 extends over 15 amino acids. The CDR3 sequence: CATSARGGASETQYF. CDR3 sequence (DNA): TGTGCCACCAGCGCCCGGGGGGGGGCCTCCGAGACCCAGTACTTC.

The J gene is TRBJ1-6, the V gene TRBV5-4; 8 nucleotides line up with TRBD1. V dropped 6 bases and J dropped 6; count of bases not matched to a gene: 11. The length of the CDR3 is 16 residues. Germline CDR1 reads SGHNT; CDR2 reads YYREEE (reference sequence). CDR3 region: CASNPGQGSINSPLHF. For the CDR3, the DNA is TGTGCCAGCAACCCCGGACAGGGCTCGATTAATTCACCCCTCCACTTT.

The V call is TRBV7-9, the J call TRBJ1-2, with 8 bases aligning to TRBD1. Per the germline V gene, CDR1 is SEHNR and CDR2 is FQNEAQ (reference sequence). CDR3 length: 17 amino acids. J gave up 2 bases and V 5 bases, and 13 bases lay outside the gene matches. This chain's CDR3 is CASSPTMRDRHNYGYTF. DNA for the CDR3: TGTGCCAGCAGCCCGACCATGAGGGACAGGCACAACTATGGCTACACCTTC.

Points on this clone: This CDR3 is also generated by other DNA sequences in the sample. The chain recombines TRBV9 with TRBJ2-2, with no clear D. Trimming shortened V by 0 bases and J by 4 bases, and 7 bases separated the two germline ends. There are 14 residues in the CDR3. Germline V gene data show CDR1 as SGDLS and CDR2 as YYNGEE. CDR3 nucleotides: TGTGCCAGCAGCGTAGCAGCAGGCACCGGGGAGCTGTTTTTT. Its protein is CASSVAAGTGELFF.

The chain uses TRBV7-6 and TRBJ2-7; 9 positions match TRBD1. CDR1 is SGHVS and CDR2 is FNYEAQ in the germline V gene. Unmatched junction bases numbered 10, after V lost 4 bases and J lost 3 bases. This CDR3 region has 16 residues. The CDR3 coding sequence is TGTGCCAGCAGCTCGATAAGGGACAGGGCACGCTACGAGCAGTACTTC. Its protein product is CASSSIRDRARYEQYF.

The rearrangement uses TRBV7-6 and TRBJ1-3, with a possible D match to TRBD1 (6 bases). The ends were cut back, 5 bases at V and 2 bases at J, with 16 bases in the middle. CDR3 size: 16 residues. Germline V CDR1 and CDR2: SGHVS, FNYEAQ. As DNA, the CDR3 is TGTGCCAGCAGCGCCGCTTCACAGGGTACTGGAAACACCATATATTTT. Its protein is CASSAASQGTGNTIYF.

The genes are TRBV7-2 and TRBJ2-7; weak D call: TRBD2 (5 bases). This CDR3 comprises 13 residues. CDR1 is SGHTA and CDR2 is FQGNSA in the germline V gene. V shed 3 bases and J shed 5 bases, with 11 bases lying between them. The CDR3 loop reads CASSFGVSDEQYF. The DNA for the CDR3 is TGTGCCAGCAGCTTCGGGGTAAGCGACGAGCAGTACTTC. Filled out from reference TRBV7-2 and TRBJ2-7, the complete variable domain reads GAGVSQSPSNKVTEKGKDVELRCDPISGHTALYWYRQSLGQGLEFLIYFQGNSAPDKSGLPSDRFSAERTGGSVSTLTIQRTQQEDSAVYLCASSFGVSDEQYFGPGTRLTVT.

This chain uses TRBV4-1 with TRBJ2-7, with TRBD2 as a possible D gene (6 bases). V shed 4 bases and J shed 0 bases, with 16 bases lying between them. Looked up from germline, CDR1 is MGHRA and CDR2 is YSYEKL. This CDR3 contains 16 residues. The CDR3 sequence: CASSPGRVGSSYEQYF. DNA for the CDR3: TGCGCCAGCAGCCCCGGGAGAGTAGGAAGCTCCTACGAGCAGTACTTC.

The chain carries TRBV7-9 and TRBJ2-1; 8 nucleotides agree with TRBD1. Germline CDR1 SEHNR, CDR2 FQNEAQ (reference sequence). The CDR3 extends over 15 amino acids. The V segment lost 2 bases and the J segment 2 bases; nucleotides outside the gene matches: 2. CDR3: CASSLLDRAYNEQFF. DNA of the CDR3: TGTGCCAGCAGCTTATTGGACAGGGCCTACAATGAGCAGTTCTTC.

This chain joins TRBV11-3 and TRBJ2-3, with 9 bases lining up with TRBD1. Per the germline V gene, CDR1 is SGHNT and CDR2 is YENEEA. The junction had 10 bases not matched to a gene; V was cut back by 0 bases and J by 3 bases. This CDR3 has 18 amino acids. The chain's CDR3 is CASSLEWTGDLLTDTQYF. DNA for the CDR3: TGTGCCAGCAGCTTAGAGTGGACAGGGGATCTGTTGACAGATACGCAGTATTTT.